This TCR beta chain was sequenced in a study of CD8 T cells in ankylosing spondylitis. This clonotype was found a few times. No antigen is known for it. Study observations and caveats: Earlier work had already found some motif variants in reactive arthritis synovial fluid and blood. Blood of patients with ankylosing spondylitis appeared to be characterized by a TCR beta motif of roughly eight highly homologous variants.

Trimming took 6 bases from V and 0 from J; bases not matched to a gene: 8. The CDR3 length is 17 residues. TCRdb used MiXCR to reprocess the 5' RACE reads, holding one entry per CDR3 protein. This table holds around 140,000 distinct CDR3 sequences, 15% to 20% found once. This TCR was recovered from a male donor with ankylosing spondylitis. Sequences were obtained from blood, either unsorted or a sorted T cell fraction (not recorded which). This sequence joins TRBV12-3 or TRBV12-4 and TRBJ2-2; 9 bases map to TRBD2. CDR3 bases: TGTGCCAGCAGAGCGACGACTAGCGGTACGAACACCGGGGAGCTGTTTTTT. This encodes CASRATTSGTNTGELFF.